This TCR beta chain was identified during a study of shared clonotypes between healthy human individuals. Investigators spread the genomic DNA of each subset evenly over several immunoSEQ plates. Sequenced by immunoSEQ multiplex PCR; TCRdb stores in-frame clones only, minus some. Of 490,000 or so clones in the sample, roughly 78% were seen once. Germline CDR1 SGHRS, CDR2 YFSETQ. This CDR3 has 18 residues. V gave up 4 bases and J gave up 7 bases; unmatched junction bases: 20. Around 90 million PBMCs served as the genomic DNA source for unsorted samples. This clonotype originated in a woman aged 40 to 55 in good health. Some clones in this sample may be carry-over from other donors' samples. Sample: PBMCs. The chain combines TRBV5-1 with TRBJ2-1; 7 bases are a match to TRBD2. For the CDR3, the DNA is TGCGCCAGCAGCCCCTCACCCTTGGGGGGGGTAACGCGGAATGAGCAGTTCTTC. Translation: CASSPSPLGGVTRNEQFF.